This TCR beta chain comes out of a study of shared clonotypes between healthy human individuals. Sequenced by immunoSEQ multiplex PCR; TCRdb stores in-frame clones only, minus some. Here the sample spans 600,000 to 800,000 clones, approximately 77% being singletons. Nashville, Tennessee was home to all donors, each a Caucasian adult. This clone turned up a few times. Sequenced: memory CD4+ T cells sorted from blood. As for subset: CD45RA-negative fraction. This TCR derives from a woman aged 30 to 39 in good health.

The chain's CDR3 is CASSQVGRSGANVLTF. The CDR3 bases are TGTGCCAGCAGCCAAGTGGGCCGCTCTGGGGCCAACGTCCTGACTTTC. V is TRBV14 and J is TRBJ2-6; D is uncertain. Germline V gene data show CDR1 as SGHDN and CDR2 as FVKESK. Trimming took off 1 base at V and 0 bases at J, with 7 bases between the two ends. This CDR3 region has 16 residues.